Below are 2 T cell receptor beta chains sequenced from a single sample in a study of long-term antiretroviral therapy in people with HIV. Survey level was the resolution at which the v3.0 immunoSEQ assay ran. Libraries were prepared by immunoSEQ multiplex PCR; TCRdb keeps only in-frame clonotypes and omits some of them. The data show some 20,000 clones, around 90% seen once. Material: unsorted PBMCs, obtained 2.1 years after starting antiretroviral therapy. These receptors originate from a man younger than 35 with HIV.

The count of this clone is one. The chain is built from TRBV12-5 and TRBJ1-5, with TRBD1 as a possible D gene (5 bases). The germline V gene encodes CDR1 LGHNT and CDR2 FRNRAP. V was cut by 4 bases and J by 7 bases, with 14 bases left in between. This CDR3 contains 14 residues. The CDR3 loop reads CASGSPAGRQPQHF. The CDR3 DNA sequence: TGTGCTAGTGGTTCCCCCGCAGGGAGGCAGCCCCAGCATTTT.

The chain is built from TRBV28 and TRBJ1-2, with 7 bases that match TRBD1. CDR3 length equals 14 residues. Germline-derived CDR1 and CDR2 are MDHEN and SYDVKM. After removal of 3 bases from V and 8 bases from J, the junction contained 9 bases not matched to a gene. CDR3 protein: CASSLDPTGSGYTF. The CDR3 nucleotides read TGTGCCAGCAGTTTGGACCCGACAGGGAGCGGCTACACCTTC.